This T cell receptor beta chain is from a study of cytomegalovirus exposure and HLA in healthy donors. The PCR made use of 60 Vbeta and 13 Jbeta primers. Repertoires were generated with immunoSEQ multiplex PCR, while TCRdb's copy carries only in-frame clones and drops some. The repertoire holds a few hundred thousand clones, with about four fifths as singletons. Study conclusions and caveats: When a later analysis was performed, an Asian-associated ancestry cluster reportedly had fewer N-insertions than the approximately 680-donor mean. For most TCR beta V segments, an earlier analysis put the productive rate at about 90% or about 30% of the time.

On this clone itself: Its specificity is unknown.

The sequenced material came from PBMCs. This TCR derives from a girl aged 2 to 9 in good health and CMV-seronegative.

The chain's CDR3 is CASTYGTLNQPQHF. The CDR3 DNA reads TGTGCCAGTACGTACGGGACACTGAATCAGCCCCAGCATTTT. J is TRBJ1-5 and V is TRBV19, with a possible D match to TRBD1 (6 bases). Trimming pared 7 bases from V and 4 bases from J, leaving 14 bases between. CDR3 length: 14 residues. CDR1 and CDR2 (germline): LNHDA, SQIVND (reference sequence).